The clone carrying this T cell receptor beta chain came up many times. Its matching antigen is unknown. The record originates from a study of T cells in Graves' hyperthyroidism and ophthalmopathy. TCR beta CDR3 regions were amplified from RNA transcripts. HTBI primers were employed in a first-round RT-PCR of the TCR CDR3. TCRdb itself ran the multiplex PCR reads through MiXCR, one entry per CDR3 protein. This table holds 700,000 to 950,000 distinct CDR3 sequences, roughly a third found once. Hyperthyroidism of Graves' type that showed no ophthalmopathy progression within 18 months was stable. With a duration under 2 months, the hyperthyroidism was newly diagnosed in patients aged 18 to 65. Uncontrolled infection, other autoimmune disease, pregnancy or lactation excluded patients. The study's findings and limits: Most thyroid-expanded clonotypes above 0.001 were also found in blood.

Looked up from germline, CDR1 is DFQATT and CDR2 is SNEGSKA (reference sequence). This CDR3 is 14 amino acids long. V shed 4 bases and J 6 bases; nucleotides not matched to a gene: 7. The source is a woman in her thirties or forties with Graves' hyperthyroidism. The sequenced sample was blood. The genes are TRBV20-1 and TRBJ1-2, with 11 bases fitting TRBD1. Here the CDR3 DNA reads TGCAGTGCTAAACGGACAGGGGGCACGCATGGCTACACCTTC. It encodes CSAKRTGGTHGYTF.